This entry lists 5 T cell receptor beta chains sequenced from one sample in a study of human T cells and chemical hapten exposure. TCRdb recomputed calls from the RACE reads with MiXCR, one row per CDR3 protein. The sample has nearly 110,000 distinct CDR3 sequences; roughly 12% are singletons. Time point of the sample: pre-sensitization, week 0. Specified treatment: therapeutic diphenylcyclopropenone sensitization with weekly scalp DPC. The sample here was whole blood, taken in connection with sensitization to the hapten diphenylcyclopropenone (DPC). These receptors originate from a woman between 50 and 59 years old with alopecia areata. Some clones in this sample may be carry-over from other donors' samples.

The genes are TRBV20-1 and TRBJ2-5; D gene unclear. This CDR3 contains 13 residues. Germline V lookup: CDR1 DFQATT, CDR2 SNEGSKA (reference sequence). V was trimmed by 3 bases and J by 1 base, leaving 9 bases between them. The chain's CDR3 is CSASDHFQETQYF. The CDR3 coding sequence is TGCAGTGCTAGTGATCACTTCCAAGAGACCCAGTACTTC.

This clonotype was counted ten times or more. The chain uses TRBV12-3 or TRBV12-4 and TRBJ2-7; TRBD1 agrees at 8 bases. The CDR3 is 20 residues long. V was pared by 2 bases and J by 2 bases, with 20 bases of the junction left unmatched. Here the CDR3 DNA reads TGTGCCAGCAGTTTACAAGTCCAAGGGACAGGAGCCGAAACTCCCTACGAGCAGTACTTC. Translating gives CASSLQVQGTGAETPYEQYF.

The chain recombines TRBV29-1 with TRBJ2-7; no clear D gene. Trimming shortened V by 7 bases and J by 0 bases, and 7 bases separated the two germline ends. Germline CDR1 reads SQVTM; CDR2 reads ANQGSEA. The CDR3 is made up of 11 amino acids. This CDR3 reads CSAGPSYEQYF. For the CDR3, the DNA is TGCAGCGCGGGCCCCTCCTACGAGCAGTACTTC.

This chain connects TRBV2 to TRBJ1-1, with 7 bases lining up with TRBD1. Per germline, CDR1 SNHLY and CDR2 FYNNEI. V lost 2 bases and J lost 4; bases outside the gene matches: 4. The CDR3 length is 14 residues. CDR3 sequence reads: CASSERGPFTEAFF. CDR3 nucleotides: TGTGCCAGCAGTGAAAGGGGGCCGTTCACTGAAGCTTTCTTT. Based on the CDR3 plus reference TRBV2 and TRBJ1-1, the full variable domain is EPEVTQTPSHQVTQMGQEVILRCVPISNHLYFYWYRQILGQKVEFLVSFYNNEISEKSEIFDDQFSVERPDGSNFTLKIRSTKLEDSAMYFCASSERGPFTEAFFGQGTRLTVV.

J is TRBJ2-5 and V is TRBV20-1; the match to TRBD2 covers 8 bases. Looked up from germline, CDR1 is DFQATT and CDR2 is SNEGSKA (reference sequence). This CDR3 has 16 residues. V trimming: 2 bases; J trimming: 2 bases; junction bases outside the gene matches: 10. CDR3 amino acids: CSARIKSGRGQETQYF. DNA of the CDR3: TGCAGTGCTAGAATAAAAAGCGGGAGAGGACAAGAGACCCAGTACTTC.